This T cell receptor (beta chain) was found in a study of identical twins (dated by TCRdb to the mid-2010s). A note on the overall study: The study deep-sequenced TCR alpha and beta repertoires from monozygotic twins, unrelated adults of various ages and cord blood to test whether fetal clonotypes persist. Replicate twin experiments were performed at different times using different library preparation protocols to rule out contamination. General conclusions and limits of the study: Fewer insertions were carried by abundant cord blood beta clonotypes; a weaker similar trend was observed in young adult naive repertoires, while no such trend was observed in memory repertoires. Excess twin sharing in beta out-of-frame sequences was weaker because fewer shared sequences lowered the signal-to-noise ratio. Because the same donors could not be followed over many years, conclusions were based on cross-sectional statistical analysis. Compared with coincidental sharing between unrelated individuals, an excess of low generation-probability sequences was observed among out-of-frame TCR alpha sequences shared between twins. Out-of-frame TCR alpha sharing in monozygotic twins was systematically underestimated by recombination models, whereas sharing between unrelated individuals was in agreement with the recombination models. Zero-insertion analyses could be partly confounded by invariant T cells such as MAIT and iNKT, though diverse VJ usage argued against such confounding for most clonotypes.

Libraries were constructed by 5' RACE. The sample was run on an Illumina HiSeq 2000. Template switching added a universal primer binding site, and the final cDNA carried a unique molecular identifier that allowed TCR cDNA molecules to be counted accurately. Specific primers in the conserved constant-segment region were used to synthesize first-strand cDNA for the TCR alpha and beta chains. To control for contamination, each cDNA library was double barcoded with a SMART-Mk sample barcode plus Illumina barcodes. TruSeq adapter sequences and Illumina sample barcodes were added in two successive PCR steps. TCR alpha and beta cDNA libraries were sequenced on the Illumina HiSeq platform with custom primers. Processing in the source paper ran as follows. Unique molecular identifiers were extracted from raw reads with MiGEC, and CDR3 positions were determined with MiXCR. For each individual, recombination models were inferred using an EM algorithm with the repgenHMM and IGoR tools. The analysis of shared clonotypes was done with the tcR package in R, with sharing normalized by the product of cloneset sizes. Out-of-frame nonproductive sequences were analyzed to study raw recombination free of thymic and clonal selection effects. TCRdb trimmed the raw reads at Q25, called clones with MiXCR and kept productive beta chains. CDR3 protein duplicates are merged, each entry listing the most common genes and DNA. The V and J calls reflect TCRdb's pipeline rather than the authors' work. For this sample there are a few hundred thousand distinct CDR3 sequences; over 8.5% appear just once. The ten biggest clones cover around 3.2% of the sample.

Every donor was a healthy Caucasian. Three pairs of female monozygotic twins, all aged 18 to 29 years, made up the twin cohort. Peripheral blood mononuclear cells were the source from which RNA for the TCR libraries was isolated. Notes on this clonotype: No antigen is known for it. Base qualities are not at hand, and no much larger clone is one base apart.

V is trimmed back by 3 bases and J by 2 bases, and the junction contains 7 bases that no gene match accounts for. Measured from the cysteine to the phenylalanine, the CDR3 is 15 residues long. Just CDR3 DNA is preserved here, 45 bases in frame from base 1. CDR1 and CDR2, per the germline V gene, are MDHEN and SYDVKM. The sample was also linked to a second study, of yellow fever vaccine responses in identical twins. That second publication adds: The authors reported that the T cell response to vaccination in identical twins appeared partly convergent and partly personalized. Focusing on identical twins, the study followed the T cell clones that responded to the vaccine, and did so with precision.

Rearrangement joined TRBV28 to TRBJ2-7; the central 7 bases match TRBD2. The clonotype comes from a woman under 30 in good health. Sequenced material: PBMCs. The CDR3 reads as follows: CASSFRLAETYEQYF. The nucleotide sequence reads TGTGCCAGCAGTTTCCGCCTAGCGGAGACCTACGAGCAGTACTTC. The CDR3 plus the reference TRBV28 and TRBJ2-7 genes for the other parts give the full variable domain: DVKVTQSSRYLVKRTGEKVFLECVQDMDHENMFWYRQDPGLGLRLIYFSYDVKMKEKGDIPEGYSVSREKKERFSLILESASTNQTSMYLCASSFRLAETYEQYFGPGTRLTVT.